The 30 T cell receptor beta chains reported below all come from one sample, sequenced in a study of Graves' ophthalmopathy and Graves' hyperthyroidism. Amplification of TCR beta CDR3 regions used RNA transcripts. HTBI-primed first-round RT-PCR preceded second-round multiplex PCR. One entry per CDR3 protein results from TCRdb running MiXCR on the multiplex PCR reads. The table records about 410,000 distinct CDR3 sequences, 15% to 20% of them present only once. What was sequenced was peripheral blood. Every receptor here comes from a woman aged 18 to 35 with Graves' ophthalmopathy.

The chain recombines TRBV6-4 with TRBJ2-7; the D gene is possibly TRBD1 (6 bases). Trimming stripped 6 bases from V and 2 bases from J, with 23 bases between. This CDR3 spans 17 amino acids. Germline CDR1 and CDR2: MRHNA and SNTAGT. The CDR3 loop reads CASSSRQVPGWPYEQYF. The CDR3 DNA is TGTGCCAGCAGCTCTAGACAGGTCCCCGGTTGGCCCTACGAGCAGTACTTC.

This clonotype has only a few counts. This chain uses TRBV12-3 or TRBV12-4 with TRBJ1-5; D gene ambiguous. Deletions cut 3 bases from V and 6 bases from J, with 12 bases between. This CDR3 is built from 14 residues. The DNA for the CDR3 is TGTGCCAGCAGTTTTGGGGTAGTTAGTCAGCCCCAGCATTTT. Translated: CASSFGVVSQPQHF.

This clonotype was found many times. The chain recombines TRBV6-1 with TRBJ1-2; D uncertain. The CDR3 contains 15 residues. Per germline, CDR1 MNHNS and CDR2 SASEGT. Trimming took off 4 bases at V and 1 base at J, with 13 bases between the two ends. CDR3 DNA: TGTGCCAGCAGTGCTTTATTCCAGAGTAACTATGGCTACACCTTC. Protein sequence: CASSALFQSNYGYTF.

Only a few counts were recorded for this clonotype. The chain links TRBV6-5 to TRBJ2-7; no clear D. The CDR3 sequence is 17 residues long. Germline V gene lookup returns CDR1 MNHEY and CDR2 SVGAGI. V was clipped by 0 bases and J by 2 bases, with 17 bases between them. CDR3 nucleotides: TGTGCCAGCAGTTACTCGATCTTGGGTAGGGCCACCTACGAGCAGTACTTC. Amino acid sequence: CASSYSILGRATYEQYF.

At least ten counts were recorded for this clonotype. A junction end diverges from the germline sequence, so it may reflect a read error. CDR3 sequence: CASSPSPGNAEAFF. DNA for the CDR3: TGTGCCAGCAGCCCCTCCCCGGGGAACGCTGAAGCTTTCTTT. The chain uses TRBV6-2 or TRBV6-3 and TRBJ1-1; D gene ambiguous. This CDR3 is built from 14 residues. Germline lookup yields CDR1 MNHEY and CDR2 SVGEGT.

This clonotype was counted many times. This chain links TRBV3-1 with TRBJ2-5, with D unresolved. V lost 2 bases to trimming and J lost 4 bases, with 5 bases between them. CDR3 length: 12 residues. Germline values: CDR1 LGHDT, CDR2 YNNKEL (reference sequence). CDR3 protein: CASSQRGETQYF. The CDR3 DNA sequence: TGTGCCAGCAGCCAAAGAGGAGAGACCCAGTACTTC.

This clonotype was detected ten times or more. V gene TRBV4-3 combines with J gene TRBJ1-1, with D unresolved. The V end was cut by 4 bases, the J end by 2 bases, with 11 bases between. This CDR3 spans 14 amino acids. CDR1 and CDR2 (germline): LGHNA, YSLEER. For the CDR3, the DNA is TGCGCCAGCAGCCGAAGGCGGTATAACACTGAAGCTTTCTTT. Translating gives CASSRRRYNTEAFF.

The CDR3 reads CASSPGQVQETQYF. CDR3 sequence (DNA): TGTGCCAGCTCACCTGGACAGGTCCAAGAGACCCAGTACTTC. The chain links TRBV18 to TRBJ2-5; 7 bases are a match to TRBD1. CDR3 length: 14 amino acids. The V gene end was trimmed by 3 bases and the J gene end by 1 base; junction bases not matched to a gene: 2. CDR1 is KGHSH and CDR2 is LQKENI in the germline V gene.

The chain couples TRBV12-3 or TRBV12-4 to TRBJ1-2, with 7 positions matching TRBD1. V shed 3 bases and J 4 bases; nucleotides not matched to a gene: 5. The CDR3 extends over 14 amino acids. The CDR3 is CASSFDREGYGYTF. The CDR3 DNA reads TGTGCCAGCAGTTTTGACAGGGAAGGCTATGGCTACACCTTC.

This clonotype has a single count. The gene calls are TRBV7-2 and TRBJ2-5; D call uncertain. Germline loops: CDR1 SGHTA, CDR2 FQGNSA. The CDR3 totals 11 residues. V was trimmed by 3 bases and J by 7 bases, leaving 6 bases between them. CDR3 sequence: CASSLLATQYF. The CDR3 coding sequence is TGTGCCAGCAGCTTGCTCGCGACCCAGTACTTC.

In this sample, this clonotype turned up once. The chain combines TRBV6-2 or TRBV6-3 with TRBJ2-5; D is perhaps TRBD2 (6 bases). Trimming removed 5 bases at V and 4 bases at J, with 11 bases between. This CDR3 is 13 amino acids long. Germline V lookup: CDR1 MNHEY, CDR2 SVGEGT. CDR3 coding DNA: TGTGCCAGCAGTGAGCGGGTCCTAGAGACCCAGTACTTC. Amino acids: CASSERVLETQYF.

This clonotype occurred many times. CDR3 amino acids: CASSEEFRGKGTQYF. The CDR3 DNA follows: TGTGCCAGCAGTGAAGAATTCAGGGGAAAGGGGACCCAGTACTTC. This chain links TRBV2 with TRBJ2-5; weak D call: TRBD1 (6 bases). Germline-derived CDR1 and CDR2 are SNHLY and FYNNEI. The CDR3 has 15 residues. The V end lost 1 base, the J end lost 7 bases, and 16 bases lay between the germline ends.

At least ten counts were recorded for this clonotype. The chain employs TRBV30 and TRBJ1-5; no clear D gene. The germline V gene encodes CDR1 GTSNPN and CDR2 SVGIG (reference sequence). The CDR3 consists of 13 residues. In nucleotides, the CDR3 is TGTGCTTGCGCCATGGAAGAGGGCCAGCCCCAGCATTTT. It specifies CACAMEEGQPQHF.

This clonotype has at least ten counts. In DNA, the CDR3 is TGTGCCAGCAGCCGAACTGGCGGCGAGCAGTACTTC. This translates into CASSRTGGEQYF. The chain links TRBV7-2 to TRBJ2-7, with D unresolved. Per germline, CDR1 SGHTA and CDR2 FQGNSA. This CDR3 contains 12 residues. The V and J ends lost 5 bases and 6 bases respectively, with 11 bases between them.

This clonotype occurred many times. The rearrangement joins TRBV4-2 to TRBJ1-1, with D perhaps TRBD1 (6 bases). CDR1 and CDR2 from the germline V gene are LGHNA and YNFKEQ. V was trimmed by 0 bases and J by 4 bases, leaving 15 bases between them. This CDR3 region has 16 residues. The CDR3 bases are TGTGCCAGCAGCCAAGATCCCCCAGGGGTCCCCACTGAAGCTTTCTTT. It specifies CASSQDPPGVPTEAFF.

This clonotype was recorded many times. The J gene is TRBJ2-7, the V gene TRBV29-1, with 11 bases lining up with TRBD1. The CDR3 extends over 13 amino acids. Looked up from germline, CDR1 is SQVTM and CDR2 is ANQGSEA. Germline trimming cut 4 bases from V and 4 bases from J; bases unmatched to any gene: 3. This chain's CDR3 is CSVVGQGGYEQYF. DNA for the CDR3: TGCAGCGTTGTGGGACAGGGGGGGTACGAGCAGTACTTC.

This clonotype turned up a few times. One end of the junction does not line up with germline, which may come from a read error. This rearrangement joins TRBV30 to TRBJ2-7; the match to TRBD2 covers 11 bases. The CDR3 runs to 16 residues. Germline V gene sequence: CDR1 GTSNPN, CDR2 SVGIG (reference sequence). CDR3 DNA: TGTGCCTGGAGTCCCCCGGTGGCTAGCGGGAGGTACGAGCAGTGCTTC. This sequence encodes CAWSPPVASGRYEQCF.

There are many counts of this clonotype. V is TRBV29-1 and J is TRBJ2-2; D unresolved. CDR1 is SQVTM, CDR2 ANQGSEA, per germline. CDR3 length equals 13 residues. Between the trimmed V and J ends, which lost 5 bases and 7 bases, there was a span of 14 bases. The DNA for the CDR3 is TGCAGCGTTAGGGCCACCCTAGGCGGGGAGCTGTTTTTT. Its translation: CSVRATLGGELFF.

This clonotype was detected ten times or more. V and J are TRBV6-4 and TRBJ2-2, with 9 bases that match TRBD1. The CDR3 has 19 amino acids. The V gene's germline CDR1 is MRHNA and CDR2 SNTAGT. The J segment lost 1 base and the V segment lost 5 bases, leaving 14 bases of the junction unmatched. The CDR3 region has the DNA TGTGCCAGCAGTAAAAAACTTCCAAGGACAGGGGAGAACACCGGGGAGCTGTTTTTT. Protein: CASSKKLPRTGENTGELFF.

This clonotype came up many times. The chain joins TRBV12-3 or TRBV12-4 to TRBJ1-6, with 9 positions matching TRBD1. This CDR3 is built from 14 residues. The trim removed 1 base at V and 14 bases at J, leaving 6 bases unmatched. The CDR3 region has the DNA TGTGCCAGCAGTTTAGGACAGGGGGAATCCTCCCTCCACTTT. Amino acid sequence: CASSLGQGESSLHF.

This clonotype was recorded at least ten times. V is TRBV20-1 and J is TRBJ2-7; TRBD2 matches at 7 bases. Per germline, CDR1 DFQATT and CDR2 SNEGSKA (reference sequence). V gave up 6 bases and J gave up 0 bases; unmatched junction bases: 5. CDR3 length equals 13 residues. The CDR3 DNA reads as TGCAGTGCCCGCGGGAGTGCCTCCTACGAGCAGTACTTC. Protein sequence: CSARGSASYEQYF.

This clonotype was detected many times. This chain joins TRBV20-1 and TRBJ2-4; 7 positions agree with TRBD1. Germline V gene lookup returns CDR1 DFQATT and CDR2 SNEGSKA (reference sequence). Trimming took 5 bases from V and 6 from J; bases not matched to a gene: 7. The CDR3 has 13 amino acids. The CDR3 region has the DNA TGCAGTGCTGTAGACAGGGACGGAAACATTCAGTACTTC. It encodes CSAVDRDGNIQYF.

This clonotype was observed many times. This chain connects TRBV7-8 to TRBJ2-6; D is ambiguous. Germline CDR1 and CDR2: SGHVS and FQNEAQ. The CDR3 runs 16 residues. V was clipped by 1 base and J by 4 bases, with 11 bases between them. CDR3 region: CASSLGWASGANVLTF. Here the CDR3 DNA reads TGTGCCAGCAGCTTAGGGTGGGCTTCAGGGGCCAACGTCCTGACTTTC. The variable domain in full, completed from reference TRBV7-8 and TRBJ2-6, reads GAGVSQSPRYKVAKRGQDVALRCDPISGHVSLFWYQQALGQGPEFLTYFQNEAQLDKSGLPSDRFFAERPEGSVSTLKIQRTQQEDSAVYLCASSLGWASGANVLTFGAGSRLTVL.

This chain joins TRBV30 and TRBJ2-7; D remains unclear. CDR1 is GTSNPN and CDR2 is SVGIG in the germline V gene (reference sequence). This CDR3 is built from 12 residues. Trimming left V 3 bases short and J 3 bases short, with 9 bases between. The CDR3 sequence: CAWRDNSYEQYF. CDR3 nucleotides: TGTGCCTGGAGAGATAACAGCTACGAGCAGTACTTC.

This clonotype was observed many times. This chain links TRBV30 with TRBJ2-5; no firm D call. V was clipped by 3 bases and J by 5 bases, with 13 bases between them. CDR1 is GTSNPN, CDR2 SVGIG, per germline (reference sequence). The CDR3 spans 13 residues. CDR3 residues: CAWRAESSETQYF. The CDR3 bases are TGTGCCTGGAGGGCAGAGTCGTCCGAGACCCAGTACTTC.

Many counts were recorded for this clonotype. The gene calls are TRBV10-2 and TRBJ2-7, with D possibly TRBD1 on 5 matching bases. The V end was cut by 8 bases, the J end by 5 bases, with 10 bases between. Germline-derived CDR1 and CDR2 are WSHSY and SAAADI. This CDR3 spans 11 amino acids. The DNA for the CDR3 is TGCGCCAGCGTTAGGGGTAACGAGCAGTACTTC. It is translated as CASVRGNEQYF.

This clonotype was seen a few times. The chain has TRBV7-2 and TRBJ2-7; 11 bases fit TRBD1. Germline values: CDR1 SGHTA, CDR2 FQGNSA. The CDR3 is 13 amino acids. The ends lost 6 bases at V and 6 bases at J; junction bases unmatched: 4. CDR3 coding DNA: TGTGCCAGCAGTGGGACAGGGGGTAGCGAGCAGTACTTC. It specifies CASSGTGGSEQYF.

The V and J genes are TRBV10-2 and TRBJ2-7; D is uncertain. Germline V gives CDR1 WSHSY, CDR2 SAAADI. V lost 7 bases, J lost 4 bases, and 14 bases lay in between. The CDR3 runs 13 residues. The CDR3 DNA reads TGCGCCAGCACGGTGAACAGACCGTACGAGCAGTACTTC. Amino acid sequence: CASTVNRPYEQYF.

The chain recombines TRBV6-2 or TRBV6-3 with TRBJ2-5; 12 bases are shared with TRBD1. The germline CDR1 and CDR2 sequences are MNHEY and SVGEGT. The CDR3 spans 16 residues. V lost 3 bases, J lost 5 bases, and 7 bases stayed unmatched. The CDR3 loop reads CASSYNGTGGRETQYF. The CDR3 DNA reads as TGTGCCAGCAGTTATAACGGGACAGGGGGCAGGGAGACCCAGTACTTC.

This clonotype was picked up many times. This sequence joins TRBV7-2 and TRBJ2-5; D gene unclear. Germline values: CDR1 SGHTA, CDR2 FQGNSA. The CDR3 has 12 amino acids. V was clipped by 1 base and J by 7 bases, with 7 bases between them. Written as DNA, the CDR3 is TGTGCCAGCAGCTTAGATTCTAGGACCCAGTACTTC. Amino acids: CASSLDSRTQYF.